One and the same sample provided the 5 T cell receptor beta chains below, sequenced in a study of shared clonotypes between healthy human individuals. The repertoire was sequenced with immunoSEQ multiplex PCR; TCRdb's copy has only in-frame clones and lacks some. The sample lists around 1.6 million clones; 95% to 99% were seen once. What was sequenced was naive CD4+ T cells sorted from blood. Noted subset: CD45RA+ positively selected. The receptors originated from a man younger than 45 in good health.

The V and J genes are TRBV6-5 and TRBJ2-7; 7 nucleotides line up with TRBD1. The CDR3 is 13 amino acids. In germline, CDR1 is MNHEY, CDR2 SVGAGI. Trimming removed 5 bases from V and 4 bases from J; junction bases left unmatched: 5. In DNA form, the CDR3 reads TGTGCCAGCAGTATCCGGGACAGATACGAGCAGTACTTC. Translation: CASSIRDRYEQYF.

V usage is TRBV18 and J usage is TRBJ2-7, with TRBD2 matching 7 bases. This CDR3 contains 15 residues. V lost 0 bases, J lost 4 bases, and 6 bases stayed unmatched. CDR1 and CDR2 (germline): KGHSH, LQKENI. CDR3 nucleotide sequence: TGTGCCAGCTCACCACCGGGGGGGAGGTCATACGAGCAGTACTTC. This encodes CASSPPGGRSYEQYF.

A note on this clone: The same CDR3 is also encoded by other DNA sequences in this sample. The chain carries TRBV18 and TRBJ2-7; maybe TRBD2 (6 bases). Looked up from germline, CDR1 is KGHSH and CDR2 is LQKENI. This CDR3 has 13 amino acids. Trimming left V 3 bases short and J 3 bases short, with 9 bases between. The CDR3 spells CASSPTSSYEQYF. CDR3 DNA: TGTGCCAGCTCACCTACTAGCAGCTACGAGCAGTACTTC.

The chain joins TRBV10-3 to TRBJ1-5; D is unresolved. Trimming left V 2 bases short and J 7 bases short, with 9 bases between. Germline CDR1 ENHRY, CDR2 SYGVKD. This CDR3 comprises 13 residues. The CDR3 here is CAISEGSEQPQHF. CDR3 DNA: TGTGCCATCAGTGAGGGAAGTGAACAGCCCCAGCATTTT.

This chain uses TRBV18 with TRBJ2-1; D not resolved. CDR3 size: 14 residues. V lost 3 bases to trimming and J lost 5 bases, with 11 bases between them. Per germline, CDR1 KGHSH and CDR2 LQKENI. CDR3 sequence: CASSPKGSHNEQFF. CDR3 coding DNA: TGTGCCAGCTCACCGAAGGGCAGCCACAATGAGCAGTTCTTC.